This section outlines one T cell receptor beta chain sequence together with its context. A universal primer site came from template switching; cDNA carried unique molecular identifiers. TCRdb itself ran the 5' RACE reads through MiXCR, one entry per CDR3 protein. This sample has under 1 million distinct CDR3 sequences, with over 9% found just once. The data were taken from a study of identical twins. Donors uniformly comprised healthy Caucasians. V shed 0 bases and J 2 bases; nucleotides not matched to a gene: 7. This CDR3 comprises 18 residues. Germline V gene data show CDR1 as DFQATT and CDR2 as SNEGSKA (reference sequence). These data are also associated with another study on yellow fever vaccine responses in identical twins. That work adds: Twins' vaccine T cell responses were reported to seem partly convergent and partly personalized.

Sequencing used PBMCs. The genes are TRBV20-1 and TRBJ1-6; 10 bases line up with TRBD1. The TCR sequence derives from a woman between 18 and 29 years old in good health. The CDR3, as DNA: TGCAGTGCTAGAGATCGGGACAGGGGAAAGACCTATAATTCACCCCTCCACTTT. It yields the protein CSARDRDRGKTYNSPLHF.